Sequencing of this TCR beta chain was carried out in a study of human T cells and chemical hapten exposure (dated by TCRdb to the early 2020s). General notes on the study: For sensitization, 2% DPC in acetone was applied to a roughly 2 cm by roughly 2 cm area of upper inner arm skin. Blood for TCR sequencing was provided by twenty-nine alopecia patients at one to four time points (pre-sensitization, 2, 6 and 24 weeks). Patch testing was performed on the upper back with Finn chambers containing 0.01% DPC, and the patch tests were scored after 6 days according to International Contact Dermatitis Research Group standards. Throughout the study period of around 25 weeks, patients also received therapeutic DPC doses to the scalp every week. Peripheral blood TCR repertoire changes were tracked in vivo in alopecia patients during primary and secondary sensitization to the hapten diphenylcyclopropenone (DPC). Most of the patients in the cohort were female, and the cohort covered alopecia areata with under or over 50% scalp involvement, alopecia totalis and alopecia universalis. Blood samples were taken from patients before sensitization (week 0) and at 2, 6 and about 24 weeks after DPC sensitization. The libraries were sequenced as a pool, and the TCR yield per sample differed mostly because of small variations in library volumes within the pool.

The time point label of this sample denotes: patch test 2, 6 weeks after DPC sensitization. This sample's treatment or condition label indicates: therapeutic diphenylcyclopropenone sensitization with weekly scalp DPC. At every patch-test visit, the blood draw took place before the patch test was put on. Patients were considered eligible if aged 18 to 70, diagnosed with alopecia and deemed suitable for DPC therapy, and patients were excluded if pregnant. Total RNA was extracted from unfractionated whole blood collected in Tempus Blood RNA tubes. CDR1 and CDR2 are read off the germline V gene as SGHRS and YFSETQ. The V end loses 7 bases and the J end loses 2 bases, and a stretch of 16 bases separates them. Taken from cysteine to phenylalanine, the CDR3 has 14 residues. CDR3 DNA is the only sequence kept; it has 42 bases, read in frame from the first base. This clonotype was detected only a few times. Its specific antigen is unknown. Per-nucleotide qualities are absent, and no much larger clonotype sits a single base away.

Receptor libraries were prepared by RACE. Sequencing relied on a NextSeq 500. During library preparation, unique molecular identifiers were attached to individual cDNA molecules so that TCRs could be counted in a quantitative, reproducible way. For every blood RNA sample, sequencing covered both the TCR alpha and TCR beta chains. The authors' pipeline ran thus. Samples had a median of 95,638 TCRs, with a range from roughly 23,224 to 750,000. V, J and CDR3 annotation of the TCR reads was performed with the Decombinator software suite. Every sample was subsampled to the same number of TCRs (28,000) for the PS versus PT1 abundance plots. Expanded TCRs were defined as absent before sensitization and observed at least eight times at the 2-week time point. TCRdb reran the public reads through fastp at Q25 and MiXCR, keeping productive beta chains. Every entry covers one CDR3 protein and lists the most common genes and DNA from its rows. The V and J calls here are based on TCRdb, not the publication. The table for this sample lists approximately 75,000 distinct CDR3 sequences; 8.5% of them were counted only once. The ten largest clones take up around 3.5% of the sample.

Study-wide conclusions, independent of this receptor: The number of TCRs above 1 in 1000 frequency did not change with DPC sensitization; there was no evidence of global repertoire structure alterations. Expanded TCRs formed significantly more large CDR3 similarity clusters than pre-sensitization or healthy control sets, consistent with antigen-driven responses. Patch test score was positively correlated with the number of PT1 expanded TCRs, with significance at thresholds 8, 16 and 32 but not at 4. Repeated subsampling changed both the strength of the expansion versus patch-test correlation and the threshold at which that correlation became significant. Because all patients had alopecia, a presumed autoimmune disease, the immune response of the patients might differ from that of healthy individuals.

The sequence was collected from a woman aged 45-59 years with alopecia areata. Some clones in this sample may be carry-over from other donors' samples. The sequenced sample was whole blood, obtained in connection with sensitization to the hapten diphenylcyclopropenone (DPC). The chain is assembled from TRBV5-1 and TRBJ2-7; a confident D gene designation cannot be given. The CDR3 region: CASRPTELPYEQYF. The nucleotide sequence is TGCGCCAGCCGACCGACGGAGCTTCCCTACGAGCAGTACTTC.